The clone carrying this T cell receptor beta chain was found many times. The sample is drawn from a study of spatial heterogeneity in lung cancer. The time point here: sample taken at primary tumor resection. Using its own MiXCR run on the 5' RACE reads, TCRdb lists one record per CDR3 protein. The table records tens of thousands of distinct CDR3 sequences, 9.5% to 15% of them present only once. Germline CDR1 reads MNHEY; CDR2 reads SVGEGT. V lost 4 bases and J lost 4, with 21 bases in between. This CDR3 has 17 amino acids. The specimen was PBMCs, collected at surgery. The chain recombines TRBV6-2 or TRBV6-3 with TRBJ2-3; D possibly corresponds to TRBD2 (6 bases). The clonotype was recovered from a male donor with early-stage non-small cell lung cancer. For the CDR3, the DNA is TGTGCCAGCAGTTTCCTCCCTAGCGAAACATTGTCAGATACGCAGTATTTT. Its translation is CASSFLPSETLSDTQYF.